One sample yielded the 2 T cell receptor beta chains listed below, sequenced in a study of T cells after yellow fever vaccination (dated by TCRdb to the late 2010s). This sample's treatment or condition label indicates: live attenuated yellow fever vaccine strain. Library preparation was by 5' RACE. Sequencing was performed on an Illumina NovaSeq 6000. In TCRdb, the public reads were trimmed at Q25 with fastp and aligned with MiXCR, with productive beta chains retained. All rows with the same CDR3 protein become a single entry with the most common DNA and genes. The sample data list about 220,000 distinct CDR3 sequences, and approximately 3% of these were observed just once. The ten largest clonotypes hold around 3% of the sample. The specimen was CD4+ T cells sorted from PBMCs, collected 10 days after the yellow fever booster vaccination. These receptors were obtained from a man aged 18 to 30 who received the YFV17D yellow fever vaccine.

The chain combines TRBV6-5 with TRBJ1-5; D unclear. V lost 4 bases to trimming and J lost 3 bases, with 13 bases between them. The CDR3 has 15 residues. The germline V gene has CDR1 MNHEY and CDR2 SVGAGI. The CDR3 sequence: CASSSHSESNQPQHF. The DNA of the CDR3 is TGTGCCAGCAGTTCCCACAGCGAATCCAATCAGCCCCAGCATTTT.

The V call is TRBV7-2, the J call TRBJ2-3, with unresolved D. The length of the CDR3 is 15 residues. Looked up from germline, CDR1 is SGHTA and CDR2 is FQGNSA. The CDR3 reads CAIRIGSTGTDTQYF. In DNA form, the CDR3 reads TGTGCTATCCGGATAGGGTCTACAGGCACAGATACGCAGTATTTT.